Following are 20 T cell receptor beta chains from one sample sequenced in a study of preoperative IRX-2 immunotherapy in early breast cancer. Documented treatment: preoperative locoregional IRX-2 cytokine immunotherapy. Clones were read by immunoSEQ multiplex PCR, and TCRdb kept only the in-frame ones, dropping some. Counted here are more than 20,000 clones, around 74% occurring once; the ten biggest clones make up 6.8%. This specimen consisted of lymph node tissue, obtained after IRX-2 immunotherapy. Every receptor here comes from a human donor with breast cancer.

V usage is TRBV19 and J usage is TRBJ1-5, with TRBD1 identical over 7 bases. Germline CDR1 and CDR2: LNHDA and SQIVND (reference sequence). This CDR3 spans 16 amino acids. V trimming: 0 bases; J trimming: 9 bases; junction bases outside the gene matches: 11. The CDR3 DNA reads TGTGCCAGTAGTATAGATTCGGAGGGGGCTACATGGCCCCAGCATTTT. Its protein is CASSIDSEGATWPQHF.

This clone was detected a few times. This sequence joins TRBV19 and TRBJ2-1; 11 positions match TRBD2. CDR3 length equals 16 residues. V was clipped by 5 bases and J by 9 bases; unmatched bases: 12. Germline V gene data show CDR1 as LNHDA and CDR2 as SQIVND (reference sequence). In nucleotides, the CDR3 is TGTGCCAGTAGTGCCAAGACTAGCGGGAACGTGGGTGAGCAGTTCTTC. It specifies CASSAKTSGNVGEQFF.

This clone occurred once. J is TRBJ2-1 and V is TRBV10-2; D possibly matches TRBD1 or TRBD2 (5 bases each). In germline, CDR1 is WSHSY, CDR2 SAAADI. The CDR3 runs to 13 residues. Trimming left V 6 bases short and J 7 bases short, with 13 bases between. The CDR3, as DNA: TGCGCCAGCAGCCGGGACCTAGGAAATGAGCAGTTCTTC. It specifies CASSRDLGNEQFF.

The chain combines TRBV11-3 with TRBJ2-3; 9 bases align to TRBD1. This CDR3 is built from 17 residues. Trimming took 3 bases from V and 2 from J; bases not matched to a gene: 9. Germline CDR1 reads SGHNT; CDR2 reads YENEEA. The CDR3 region is CASSLRNRGRFTDTQYF. For the CDR3, the DNA is TGTGCCAGCAGCTTGAGAAACAGGGGGCGATTCACAGATACGCAGTATTTT.

The chain has TRBV29-1 and TRBJ1-5; maybe TRBD1 (5 bases). The germline gives CDR1 SQVTM, CDR2 ANQGSEA. V was pared by 5 bases and J by 3 bases, with 11 bases between. The CDR3 is made up of 13 amino acids. CDR3 loop: CSVTGPDNQPQHF. The CDR3 DNA sequence: TGCAGCGTTACGGGACCTGACAATCAGCCCCAGCATTTT.

The chain recombines TRBV6-8 with TRBJ1-1; TRBD1 agrees at 7 bases. Per the germline V gene, CDR1 is MNHGY and CDR2 is SAAAGT. The CDR3 is 17 amino acids. V shed 10 bases and J 4 bases; nucleotides not matched to a gene: 21. The CDR3 bases are TGTGCCATCAGGGAGGCGGACAGGCAGCTTTTGGGCACTGAAGCTTTCTTT. Translation gives CAIREADRQLLGTEAFF.

The chain employs TRBV18 and TRBJ2-1; 9 bases map to TRBD1. The V segment lost 5 bases and the J segment 8 bases; nucleotides outside the gene matches: 4. This CDR3 contains 13 residues. Germline V gene lookup returns CDR1 KGHSH and CDR2 LQKENI. The CDR3 coding sequence is TGTGCCAGCTCAGGGACAGGGATCGATGAGCAGTTCTTC. Its translation: CASSGTGIDEQFF.

V gene TRBV28 combines with J gene TRBJ1-5; D may be TRBD1 (6 bases). The ends were cut back, 5 bases at V and 0 bases at J, with 11 bases in the middle. The length of the CDR3 is 15 residues. Germline V CDR1 and CDR2: MDHEN, SYDVKM. CDR3 nucleotides: TGTGCCAGCAGTCCCGCAGGGGCTAGCAATCAGCCCCAGCATTTT. This encodes CASSPAGASNQPQHF.

In this sample, this clone is medium-sized. The chain recombines TRBV19 with TRBJ2-7, with a possible D match to TRBD2 (6 bases). The length of the CDR3 is 15 residues. V was shortened by 5 bases and J by 2 bases, with 16 bases between the two germline ends. Looked up from germline, CDR1 is LNHDA and CDR2 is SQIVND (reference sequence). Here the CDR3 DNA reads TGTGCCAGTAGTCGACCTGGGACTGGAGCCTACGAGCAGTACTTC. Encoded protein: CASSRPGTGAYEQYF.

The CDR3 DNA is TGTGCCAGCAGCCCTCGACAGGGGGCTAACTATGGCTACACCTTC. Its translation: CASSPRQGANYGYTF. V usage is TRBV11-3 and J usage is TRBJ1-2; 9 bases align to TRBD1. The CDR3 covers 15 residues. Germline loops: CDR1 SGHNT, CDR2 YENEEA. V lost 5 bases, J lost 0 bases, and 4 bases stayed unmatched. Filled out from reference TRBV11-3 and TRBJ1-2, the complete variable domain reads EAGVVQSPRYKIIEKKQPVAFWCNPISGHNTLYWYLQNLGQGPELLIRYENEEAVDDSQLPKDRFSAERLKGVDSTLKIQPAELGDSAVYLCASSPRQGANYGYTFGSGTRLTVV.

This clone was found once. The V gene is TRBV7-7, the J gene TRBJ1-2; D gene uncertain. V lost 3 bases, J lost 1 base, and 12 bases lay in between. The germline gives CDR1 SSHAT, CDR2 FNYEAQ (reference sequence). The CDR3 runs to 15 residues. The CDR3 DNA reads as TGTGCCAGCAGCTTGTCAGAGAGTTATAACTATGGCTACACCTTC. It is translated as CASSLSESYNYGYTF.

V usage is TRBV23-1 and J usage is TRBJ1-5; TRBD1 aligns across 9 bases. TRBV23-1 is an ORF, with its function uncertain. Trimming took 7 bases from V and 2 from J; bases not matched to a gene: 9. The CDR3 loop spans 16 amino acids. CDR3 sequence: CASTFKRDRGNQPQHF. As DNA, the CDR3 is TGCGCCAGCACCTTCAAGAGGGACAGGGGCAATCAGCCCCAGCATTTT.

J is TRBJ1-1 and V is TRBV19; D remains unclear. The CDR3 totals 12 residues. The ends were cut back, 3 bases at V and 6 bases at J, with 8 bases in the middle. The V gene's germline CDR1 is LNHDA and CDR2 SQIVND (reference sequence). For the CDR3, the DNA is TGTGCCAGTAGTATTGGAATCGCTGAAGCTTTCTTT. This translates into CASSIGIAEAFF.

The rearrangement uses TRBV19 and TRBJ2-5; D not certain. The V gene's germline CDR1 is LNHDA and CDR2 SQIVND (reference sequence). This CDR3 comprises 13 residues. Deletions cut 6 bases from V and 1 base from J, with 9 bases between. CDR3 residues: CASRDQPQETQYF. As DNA, the CDR3 is TGTGCCAGTAGGGACCAGCCCCAAGAGACCCAGTACTTC. Based on the CDR3 plus reference TRBV19 and TRBJ2-5, the full variable domain is DGGITQSPKYLFRKEGQNVTLSCEQNLNHDAMYWYRQDPGQGLRLIYYSQIVNDFQKGDIAEGYSVSREKKESFPLTVTSAQKNPTAFYLCASRDQPQETQYFGPGTRLLVL.

The V call is TRBV7-6, the J call TRBJ1-4; D might be TRBD1 (6 bases). The V and J ends lost 7 bases and 8 bases respectively, with 20 bases between them. CDR3 length equals 15 residues. CDR1 SGHVS and CDR2 FNYEAQ come from the germline V gene. CDR3 in DNA: TGTGCCAGCAAGGAATTCGGGGGCAATGTGGAAAAACTGTTTTTT. It encodes CASKEFGGNVEKLFF.

V gene TRBV28 combines with J gene TRBJ1-2; the D is unclear. The CDR3 is 14 amino acids. V was pared by 5 bases and J by 5 bases, with 15 bases between. Germline lookup yields CDR1 MDHEN and CDR2 SYDVKM. CDR3 sequence reads: CASSPLARKYGYTF. CDR3 coding DNA: TGTGCCAGCAGTCCCCTCGCCCGAAAGTATGGCTACACCTTC.

J is TRBJ2-7 and V is TRBV5-1; 8 bases line up with TRBD1. V lost 0 bases and J lost 6; bases outside the gene matches: 11. CDR1 SGHRS and CDR2 YFSETQ come from the germline V gene. This CDR3 region has 16 residues. The CDR3 here is CASSLDGQGPLGEQYF. CDR3 DNA sequence: TGCGCCAGCAGCTTGGACGGACAGGGCCCTCTGGGCGAGCAGTACTTC.

The chain employs TRBV11-3 and TRBJ1-1; 7 bases are a match to TRBD1. This CDR3 is 15 amino acids long. The V gene end was trimmed by 8 bases and the J gene end by 1 base; junction bases not matched to a gene: 10. Germline CDR1 is SGHNT and CDR2 is YENEEA. The chain's CDR3 is CASARQGGWNTEAFF. The CDR3 DNA reads as TGTGCCAGCGCCCGTCAGGGGGGCTGGAACACTGAAGCTTTCTTT.

This clone was seen a few times. This rearrangement joins TRBV11-3 to TRBJ2-3; 11 nucleotides line up with TRBD2. V lost 3 bases to trimming and J lost 0 bases; unmatched junction nucleotides: 2. Germline-derived CDR1 and CDR2 are SGHNT and YENEEA. The CDR3 length is 16 residues. CDR3 bases: TGTGCCAGCAGCTTGAGACTAGCGGGAAGCACAGATACGCAGTATTTT. Its translation is CASSLRLAGSTDTQYF.

The V gene is TRBV19, the J gene TRBJ2-1, with 10 bases identical to TRBD2. The V gene's germline CDR1 is LNHDA and CDR2 SQIVND (reference sequence). J was trimmed by 4 bases and V by 6 bases; bases with no gene match: 0. The CDR3 has 13 residues. The CDR3 loop is CASRLAGYNEQFF. The CDR3 bases are TGTGCCAGTAGACTAGCGGGGTACAATGAGCAGTTCTTC.